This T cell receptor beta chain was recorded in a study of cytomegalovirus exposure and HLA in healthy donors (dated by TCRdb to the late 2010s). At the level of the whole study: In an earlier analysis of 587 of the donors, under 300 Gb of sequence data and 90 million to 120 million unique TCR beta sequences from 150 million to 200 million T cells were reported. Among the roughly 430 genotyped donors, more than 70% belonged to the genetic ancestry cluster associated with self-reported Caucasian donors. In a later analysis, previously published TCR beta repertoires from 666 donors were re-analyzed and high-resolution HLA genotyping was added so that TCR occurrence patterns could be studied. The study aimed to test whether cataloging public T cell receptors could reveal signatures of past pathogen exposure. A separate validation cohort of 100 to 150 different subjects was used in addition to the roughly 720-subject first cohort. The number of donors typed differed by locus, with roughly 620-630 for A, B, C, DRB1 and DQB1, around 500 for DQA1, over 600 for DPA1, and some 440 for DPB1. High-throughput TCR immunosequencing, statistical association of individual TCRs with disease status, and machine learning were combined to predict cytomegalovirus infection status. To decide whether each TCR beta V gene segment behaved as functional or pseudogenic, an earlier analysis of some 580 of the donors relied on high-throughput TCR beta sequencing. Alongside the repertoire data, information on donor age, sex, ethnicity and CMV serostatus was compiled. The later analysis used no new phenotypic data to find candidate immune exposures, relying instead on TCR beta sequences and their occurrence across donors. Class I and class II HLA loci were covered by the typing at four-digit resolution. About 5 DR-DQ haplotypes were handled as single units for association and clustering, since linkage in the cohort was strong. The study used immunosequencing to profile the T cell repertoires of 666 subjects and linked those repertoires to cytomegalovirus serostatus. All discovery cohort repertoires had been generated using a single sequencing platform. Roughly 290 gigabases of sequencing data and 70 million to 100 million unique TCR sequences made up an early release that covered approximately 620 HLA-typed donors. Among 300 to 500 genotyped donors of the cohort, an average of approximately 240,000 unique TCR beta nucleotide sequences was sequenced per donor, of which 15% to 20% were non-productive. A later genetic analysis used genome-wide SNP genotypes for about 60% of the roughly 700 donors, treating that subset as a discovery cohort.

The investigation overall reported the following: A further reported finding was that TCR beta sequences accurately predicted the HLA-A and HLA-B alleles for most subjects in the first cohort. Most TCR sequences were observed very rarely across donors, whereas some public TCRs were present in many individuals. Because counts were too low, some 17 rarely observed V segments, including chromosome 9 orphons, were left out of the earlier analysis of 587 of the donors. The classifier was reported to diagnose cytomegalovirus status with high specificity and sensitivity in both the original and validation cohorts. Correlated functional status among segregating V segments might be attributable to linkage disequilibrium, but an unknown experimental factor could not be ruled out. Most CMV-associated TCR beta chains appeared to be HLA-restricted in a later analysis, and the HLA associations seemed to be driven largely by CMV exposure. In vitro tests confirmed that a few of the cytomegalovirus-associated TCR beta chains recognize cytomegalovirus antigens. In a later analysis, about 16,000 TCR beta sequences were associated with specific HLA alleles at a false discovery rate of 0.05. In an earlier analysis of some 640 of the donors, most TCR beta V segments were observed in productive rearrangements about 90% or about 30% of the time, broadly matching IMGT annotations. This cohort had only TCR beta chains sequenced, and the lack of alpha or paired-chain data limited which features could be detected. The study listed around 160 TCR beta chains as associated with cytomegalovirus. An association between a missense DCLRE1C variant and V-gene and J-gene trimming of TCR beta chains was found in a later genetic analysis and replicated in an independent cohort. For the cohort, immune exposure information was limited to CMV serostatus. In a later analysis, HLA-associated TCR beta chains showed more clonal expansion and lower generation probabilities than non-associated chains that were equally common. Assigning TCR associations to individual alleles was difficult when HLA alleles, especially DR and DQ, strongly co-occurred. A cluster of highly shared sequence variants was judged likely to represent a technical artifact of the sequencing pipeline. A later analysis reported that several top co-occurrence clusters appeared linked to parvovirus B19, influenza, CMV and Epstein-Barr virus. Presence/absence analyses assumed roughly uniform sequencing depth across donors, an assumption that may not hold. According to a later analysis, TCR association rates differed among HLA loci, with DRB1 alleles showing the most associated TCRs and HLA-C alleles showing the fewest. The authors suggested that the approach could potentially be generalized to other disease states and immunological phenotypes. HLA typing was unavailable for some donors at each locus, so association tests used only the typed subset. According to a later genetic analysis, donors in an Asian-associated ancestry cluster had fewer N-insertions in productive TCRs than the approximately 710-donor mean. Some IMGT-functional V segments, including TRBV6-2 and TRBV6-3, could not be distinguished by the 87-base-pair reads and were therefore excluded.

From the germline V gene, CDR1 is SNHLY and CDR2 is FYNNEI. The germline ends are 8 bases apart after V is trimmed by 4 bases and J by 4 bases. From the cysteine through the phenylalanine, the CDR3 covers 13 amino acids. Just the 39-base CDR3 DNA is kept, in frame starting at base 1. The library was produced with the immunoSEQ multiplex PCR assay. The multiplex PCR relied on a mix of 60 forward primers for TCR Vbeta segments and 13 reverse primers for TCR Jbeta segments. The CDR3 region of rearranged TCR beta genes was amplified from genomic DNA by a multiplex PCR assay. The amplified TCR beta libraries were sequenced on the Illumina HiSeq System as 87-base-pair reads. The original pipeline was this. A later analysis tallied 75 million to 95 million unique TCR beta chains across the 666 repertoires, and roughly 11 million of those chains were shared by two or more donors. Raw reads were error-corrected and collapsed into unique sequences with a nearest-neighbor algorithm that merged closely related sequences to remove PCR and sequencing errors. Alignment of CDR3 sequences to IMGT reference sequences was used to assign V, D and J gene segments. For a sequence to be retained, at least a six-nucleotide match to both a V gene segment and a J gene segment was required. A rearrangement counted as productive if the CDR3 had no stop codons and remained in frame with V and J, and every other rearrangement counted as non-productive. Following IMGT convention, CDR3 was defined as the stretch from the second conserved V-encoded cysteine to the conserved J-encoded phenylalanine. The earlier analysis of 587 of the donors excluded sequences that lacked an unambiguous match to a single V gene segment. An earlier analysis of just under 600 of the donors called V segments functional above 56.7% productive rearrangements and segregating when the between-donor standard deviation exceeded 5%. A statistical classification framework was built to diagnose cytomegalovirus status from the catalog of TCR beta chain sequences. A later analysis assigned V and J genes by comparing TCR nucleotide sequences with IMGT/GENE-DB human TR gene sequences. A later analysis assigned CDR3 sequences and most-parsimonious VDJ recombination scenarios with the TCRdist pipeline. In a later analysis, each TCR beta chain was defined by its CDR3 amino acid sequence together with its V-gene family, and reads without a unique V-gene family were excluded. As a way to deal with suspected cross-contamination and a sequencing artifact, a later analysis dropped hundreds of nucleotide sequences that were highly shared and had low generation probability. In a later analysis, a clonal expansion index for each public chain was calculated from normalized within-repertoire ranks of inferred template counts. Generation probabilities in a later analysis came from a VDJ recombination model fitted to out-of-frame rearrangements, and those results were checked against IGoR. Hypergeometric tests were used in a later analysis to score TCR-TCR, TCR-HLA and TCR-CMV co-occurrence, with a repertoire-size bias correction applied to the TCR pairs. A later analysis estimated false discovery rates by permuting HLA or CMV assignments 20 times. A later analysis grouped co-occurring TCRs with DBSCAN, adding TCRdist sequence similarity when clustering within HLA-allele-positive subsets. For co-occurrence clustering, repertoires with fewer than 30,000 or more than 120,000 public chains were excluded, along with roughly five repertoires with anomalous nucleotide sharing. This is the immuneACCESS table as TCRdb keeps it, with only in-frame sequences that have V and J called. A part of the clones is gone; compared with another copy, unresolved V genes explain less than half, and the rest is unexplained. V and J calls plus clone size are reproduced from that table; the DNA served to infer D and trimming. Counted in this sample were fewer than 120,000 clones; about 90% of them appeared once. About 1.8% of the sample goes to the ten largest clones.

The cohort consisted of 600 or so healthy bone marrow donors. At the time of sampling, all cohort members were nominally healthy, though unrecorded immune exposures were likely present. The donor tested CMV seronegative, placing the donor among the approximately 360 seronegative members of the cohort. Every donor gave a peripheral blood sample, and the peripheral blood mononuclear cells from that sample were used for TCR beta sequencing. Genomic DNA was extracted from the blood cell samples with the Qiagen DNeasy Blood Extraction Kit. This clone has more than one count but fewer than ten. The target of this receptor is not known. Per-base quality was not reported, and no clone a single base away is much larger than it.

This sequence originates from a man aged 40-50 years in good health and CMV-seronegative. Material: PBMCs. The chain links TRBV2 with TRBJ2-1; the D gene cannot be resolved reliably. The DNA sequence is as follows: TGTGCCAGCAGTGCACATCCTTACAATGAGCAGTTCTTC. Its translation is CASSAHPYNEQFF.